These 10 T cell receptor beta chains came from one sample sequenced in a study of monozygotic twins with inflammatory bowel disease. With the 5' RACE reads reprocessed, TCRdb shows one record per CDR3 protein and no DNA. The data show about 210,000 distinct CDR3 sequences, and the top ten clones hold 1.6%. The sequenced sample was blood. These receptor sequences come from a human donor with ulcerative colitis or Crohn's disease, or a healthy co-twin of an affected twin (not recorded which).

The V call is TRBV5-1, the J call TRBJ2-3; TCRdb calls TRBD1, which cannot be checked without DNA. CDR1 is SGHRS, CDR2 YFSETQ, per germline. The CDR3 has 16 residues. The chain's CDR3 is CASSLAGGAVTDTQYF. The complete variable domain, with remaining parts taken from reference TRBV5-1 and TRBJ2-3, reads KAGVTQTPRYLIKTRGQQVTLSCSPISGHRSVSWYQQTPGQGLQFLFEYFSETQRNKGNFPGRFSGRQFSNSRSEMNVSTLELGDSALYLCASSLAGGAVTDTQYFGPGTRLTVL.

The CDR3 sequence: CASSSYRGILKLTDTQYF. J is TRBJ2-3 and V is TRBV13; the TCRdb call, TRBD1, lacks DNA for checking. The CDR3 consists of 18 residues. Germline loops: CDR1 PRHDT, CDR2 FYEKMQ (reference sequence).

The V and J genes are TRBV2 and TRBJ2-2; TCRdb returns TRBD2, unconfirmable since there is no DNA. The CDR3 is 16 residues long. Germline V CDR1 and CDR2: SNHLY, FYNNEI. CDR3 amino acids: CASSRSGGLTAGELFF.

The chain is built from TRBV7-8 and TRBJ1-4; checking the TCRdb D call of TRBD1 is not possible without DNA. The CDR3 is 15 amino acids. From germline, CDR1 is SGHVS and CDR2 FQNEAQ. CDR3 in amino acids: CASSLGRDRVEKLFF.

The chain has TRBV12-3 or TRBV12-4 and TRBJ2-3; TCRdb indicates TRBD2, and absent DNA this call remains unverified. The CDR3 has 15 residues. CDR3 protein: CASSPIAGGTDTQYF.

This chain uses TRBV7-2 with TRBJ2-2; there is no DNA to check the TCRdb D call of TRBD2. CDR1 and CDR2 from the germline V gene are SGHTA and FQGNSA. The CDR3 runs to 15 residues. The CDR3 here is CASSLFSGVAGELFF.

The chain has TRBV5-1 and TRBJ1-3. Germline lookup yields CDR1 SGHRS and CDR2 YFSETQ. The CDR3 is 15 amino acids. The CDR3 reads CASSLDLNSGNTIYF.

The chain couples TRBV6-1 to TRBJ2-1; the D call of TRBD1 rests on TCRdb alone, since no DNA is present to check it. CDR3 length: 15 residues. Germline V gene sequence: CDR1 MNHNS, CDR2 SASEGT. The CDR3 sequence is CASTPGQGETDEQFF.

J is TRBJ2-5 and V is TRBV20-1; TCRdb returns TRBD2, unconfirmable since there is no DNA. Looked up from germline, CDR1 is DFQATT and CDR2 is SNEGSKA (reference sequence). The CDR3 extends over 15 amino acids. The CDR3 reads CSASRDSGGSETQYF.

The V gene is TRBV10-2, the J gene TRBJ2-4; TCRdb picks TRBD1, but there is no DNA to check that call. The CDR3 extends over 17 amino acids. Germline CDR1 and CDR2: WSHSY and SAAADI. The CDR3 is CASSESMGSAPRDIQYF.